Each of the 22 T cell receptor beta chains below was sequenced from the same sample in a study of blood T cell repertoires in COVID-19. Clones were sequenced by immunoSEQ multiplex PCR, and TCRdb holds only the in-frame ones, with some missing. Of around 190,000 clones listed, 86% are singletons. Sequenced input: PBMCs or T cells enriched from blood (not recorded which). The receptors stem from a man aged 40-49 years with acute COVID-19.

The chain uses TRBV9 and TRBJ1-1; D gene ambiguous. V was clipped by 8 bases and J by 11 bases, with 16 bases between them. The CDR3 is 11 residues long. Germline V gene data show CDR1 as SGDLS and CDR2 as YYNGEE. CDR3 amino acids: CARGREYRAFF. For the CDR3, the DNA is TGTGCCAGAGGGAGGGAGTATAGGGCTTTCTTT.

The V and J genes are TRBV29-1 and TRBJ1-2; possible D gene TRBD1, 6 bases. The CDR3 consists of 11 residues. V was cut by 4 bases and J by 6 bases, with 9 bases left in between. Germline loops: CDR1 SQVTM, CDR2 ANQGSEA. The CDR3 here is CSVVGQHGYTF. The DNA of the CDR3 is TGCAGCGTTGTTGGACAGCATGGCTACACCTTC.

The V and J genes are TRBV19 and TRBJ2-7; a possible D gene is TRBD2 (6 bases). Germline V gives CDR1 LNHDA, CDR2 SQIVND (reference sequence). V lost 4 bases to trimming and J lost 6 bases, with 13 bases between them. The CDR3 length is 13 residues. CDR3 amino acids: CASSTLAEPEQYF. Here the CDR3 DNA reads TGTGCCAGTAGTACCTTAGCGGAGCCCGAGCAGTACTTC. Supplemented by reference TRBV19 and TRBJ2-7, the full variable domain reads DGGITQSPKYLFRKEGQNVTLSCEQNLNHDAMYWYRQDPGQGLRLIYYSQIVNDFQKGDIAEGYSVSREKKESFPLTVTSAQKNPTAFYLCASSTLAEPEQYFGPGTRLTVT.

The rearrangement links TRBV27 to TRBJ1-2; 7 positions agree with TRBD1. The CDR3 length is 13 residues. Trimming took 4 bases from V and 7 from J; bases not matched to a gene: 6. CDR1 MNHEY and CDR2 SMNVEV come from the germline V gene (reference sequence). CDR3 loop: CASSSTGYGGYTF. CDR3 DNA sequence: TGTGCCAGCAGTTCGACAGGGTACGGTGGCTACACCTTC.

V is TRBV7-2 and J is TRBJ2-5; 8 bases are a match to TRBD2. V was pared by 5 bases and J by 0 bases, with 8 bases of the junction left unmatched. Germline CDR1 is SGHTA and CDR2 is FQGNSA. CDR3 length: 16 amino acids. In DNA, the CDR3 is TGTGCCAGCAGCCGGGTCGGGGGGGCCCACCAAGAGACCCAGTACTTC. This translates into CASSRVGGAHQETQYF.

The gene calls are TRBV28 and TRBJ2-1; TRBD2 matches 7 bases. CDR3 length: 15 amino acids. The ends lost 2 bases at V and 7 bases at J; junction bases unmatched: 8. Germline assignment: CDR1 MDHEN and CDR2 SYDVKM. The DNA of the CDR3 is TGTGCCAGCAGTTTAGGGGGGAGGGTAGGTAATGAGCAGTTCTTC. Translation gives CASSLGGRVGNEQFF.

The J gene is TRBJ2-7, the V gene TRBV7-9, with 7 bases identical to TRBD1. This CDR3 spans 15 amino acids. CDR1 is SEHNR and CDR2 is FQNEAQ in the germline V gene (reference sequence). Losses at the gene ends were 2 bases for V and 1 base for J; bases not matched to a gene: 5. CDR3 DNA sequence: TGTGCCAGCAGCTTATTGACAGGGTTATCCTACGAGCAGTACTTC. This translates into CASSLLTGLSYEQYF.

The J gene is TRBJ2-1, the V gene TRBV12-3 or TRBV12-4; 11 bases fit TRBD2. The J segment lost 7 bases and the V segment lost 6 bases, leaving 2 bases of the junction unmatched. The CDR3 loop spans 13 amino acids. CDR3 coding DNA: TGTGCCAGCAGGGTAGCGGGAGGGAATGAGCAGTTCTTC. Residues: CASRVAGGNEQFF.

This chain connects TRBV7-9 to TRBJ2-3; D possibly corresponds to TRBD1 (6 bases). V was clipped by 3 bases and J by 3 bases, with 19 bases between them. This CDR3 is built from 17 residues. Germline V lookup: CDR1 SEHNR, CDR2 FQNEAQ (reference sequence). The CDR3 DNA reads TGTGCCAGCAGCTTCATGACAGGCCAGAGGTGGACAGATACGCAGTATTTT. Residues: CASSFMTGQRWTDTQYF.

This rearrangement joins TRBV3-1 (or the pseudogene TRBV3-2) to TRBJ2-1; TRBD2 is a possible D gene (6 bases). Germline V gene sequence: CDR1 LGHDT, CDR2 YNNKEL (reference sequence). The V end was cut by 0 bases, the J end by 1 base, with 7 bases between. CDR3 length: 15 amino acids. The DNA of the CDR3 is TGTGCCAGCAGCCAAGAGGGAGGATCCTACAATGAGCAGTTCTTC. This codes for CASSQEGGSYNEQFF.

This chain uses TRBV13 with TRBJ2-7; TRBD1 matches 8 bases. Per the germline V gene, CDR1 is PRHDT and CDR2 is FYEKMQ (reference sequence). This CDR3 is built from 16 residues. The junction had 9 bases not matched to a gene; V was cut back by 0 bases and J by 5 bases. CDR3 loop: CASSLGRTGGHHEQYF. CDR3 bases: TGTGCCAGCAGCTTAGGTCGTACAGGGGGGCACCACGAGCAGTACTTC.

This chain's CDR3 is CATSDSGRSPGYTF. DNA of the CDR3: TGTGCCACCAGTGATTCTGGTCGGTCGCCAGGCTACACCTTC. The chain recombines TRBV24-1 with TRBJ1-2; no definite D call. Between the trimmed V and J ends, which lost 2 bases and 8 bases, there was a span of 14 bases. CDR1 and CDR2 from the germline V gene are KGHDR and SFDVKD. CDR3 length: 14 residues.

This clone showed up just once. The chain employs TRBV24-1 and TRBJ2-1, with TRBD2 as a possible D gene (7 bases). V dropped 0 bases and J dropped 4 bases, with 15 bases sitting between them. The CDR3 loop spans 17 amino acids. CDR1 and CDR2 (germline): KGHDR, SFDVKD. CDR3 coding DNA: TGTGCCACCAGTGATTTGCGTGAGGGGGGGGTATACAATGAGCAGTTCTTC. Translating gives CATSDLREGGVYNEQFF.

As DNA, the CDR3 is TGCGCCAGCAGCCAAGTTGACAGGGCTTTAGACACCATATATTTT. Translated: CASSQVDRALDTIYF. V gene TRBV4-1 combines with J gene TRBJ1-3; 7 bases are shared with TRBD1. After removal of 1 base from V and 8 bases from J, the junction contained 8 bases not matched to a gene. This CDR3 is 15 amino acids long. CDR1 is MGHRA and CDR2 is YSYEKL in the germline V gene.

The chain couples TRBV25-1 to TRBJ1-2, with 8 bases identical to TRBD1. CDR3 length: 15 residues. CDR1 is MGHDK, CDR2 SYGVNS, per germline. V shed 5 bases, J shed 3 bases, and the junction held 8 bases outside the gene matches. The CDR3 region has the DNA TGTGCCAGCAGTTTCGGGACAGGTCCTTACTATGGCTACACCTTC. Translated: CASSFGTGPYYGYTF.

The genes are TRBV6-2 or TRBV6-3 and TRBJ2-1; 9 bases align to TRBD1. The CDR3 has 12 amino acids. Per the germline V gene, CDR1 is MNHEY and CDR2 is SVGEGT. The junction had 8 bases not matched to a gene; V was cut back by 5 bases and J by 15 bases. DNA for the CDR3: TGTGCCAGCAGTCCCGGACAGGGGAGAGGGTTCTTC. Encoded protein: CASSPGQGRGFF.

The genes are TRBV10-3 and TRBJ1-1, with TRBD1 matching over 8 bases. The CDR3 totals 14 residues. From germline, CDR1 is ENHRY and CDR2 SYGVKD. Trimming took 6 bases from V and 3 from J; bases not matched to a gene: 6. Here the CDR3 DNA reads TGTGCCATCAGACTAGGGACAGGATACACTGAAGCTTTCTTT. It yields the protein CAIRLGTGYTEAFF.

The rearrangement links TRBV27 to TRBJ1-5; 9 bases line up with TRBD1. Germline V CDR1 and CDR2: MNHEY, SMNVEV (reference sequence). The CDR3 sequence is 16 residues long. The J segment lost 6 bases and the V segment lost 5 bases, leaving 11 bases of the junction unmatched. CDR3 sequence reads: CASSPSDRGLFQPQHF. CDR3 DNA sequence: TGTGCCAGCAGTCCCTCGGACAGGGGATTATTTCAGCCCCAGCATTTT.

The rearrangement links TRBV3-1 (or the pseudogene TRBV3-2) to TRBJ1-1; maybe TRBD1 (5 bases). The CDR3 has 14 amino acids. Trimming took off 4 bases at V and 11 bases at J, with 20 bases between the two ends. Germline V gene data show CDR1 as LGHDT and CDR2 as YNNKEL (reference sequence). CDR3 coding DNA: TGTGCCAGCAGCCCCGGGAGCAACCTCTGGGGGGCTTTCTTT. Residues: CASSPGSNLWGAFF.

The chain has TRBV19 and TRBJ1-1, with D unclear. This CDR3 spans 14 amino acids. Looked up from germline, CDR1 is LNHDA and CDR2 is SQIVND (reference sequence). Trimming left V 7 bases short and J 1 base short, with 13 bases between. This chain's CDR3 is CASKISGRNTEAFF. The CDR3 DNA reads as TGTGCCAGTAAGATCTCAGGCAGGAACACTGAAGCTTTCTTT. The full variable domain, in which reference TRBV19 and TRBJ1-1 provide the parts outside the CDR3, is DGGITQSPKYLFRKEGQNVTLSCEQNLNHDAMYWYRQDPGQGLRLIYYSQIVNDFQKGDIAEGYSVSREKKESFPLTVTSAQKNPTAFYLCASKISGRNTEAFFGQGTRLTVV.

J is TRBJ2-5 and V is TRBV29-1, with a weak D call TRBD1 (7 bases). The germline gives CDR1 SQVTM, CDR2 ANQGSEA. The CDR3 is 18 amino acids. CDR3 DNA sequence: TGCACCAAACGAACGGAGGGGGCGCGGCAGTTGTCTTCGGAGACCCAGTACTTC. This codes for CTKRTEGARQLSSETQYF.

The chain recombines TRBV7-6 with TRBJ2-1, with D perhaps TRBD2 (5 bases). The CDR3 contains 15 residues. Germline lookup yields CDR1 SGHVS and CDR2 FNYEAQ. Trimming took off 0 bases at V and 7 bases at J, with 13 bases between the two ends. The CDR3 DNA reads as TGTGCCAGCAGCTTAGCCCCCGGGATCCGGAATGAGCAGTTCTTC. Translating it yields CASSLAPGIRNEQFF.